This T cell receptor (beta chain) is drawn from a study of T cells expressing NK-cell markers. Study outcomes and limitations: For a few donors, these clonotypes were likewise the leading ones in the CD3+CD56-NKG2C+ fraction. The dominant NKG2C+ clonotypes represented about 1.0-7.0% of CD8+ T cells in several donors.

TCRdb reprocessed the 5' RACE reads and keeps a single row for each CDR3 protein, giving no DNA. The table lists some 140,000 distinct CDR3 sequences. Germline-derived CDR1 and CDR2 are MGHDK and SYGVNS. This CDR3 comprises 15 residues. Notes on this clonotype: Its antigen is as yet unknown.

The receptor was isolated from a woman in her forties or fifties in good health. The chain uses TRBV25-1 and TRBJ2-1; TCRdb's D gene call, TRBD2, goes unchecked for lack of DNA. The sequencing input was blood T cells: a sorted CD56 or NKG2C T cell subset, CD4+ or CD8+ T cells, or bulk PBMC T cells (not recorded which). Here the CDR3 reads CASSESTSFYNEQFF.